The 10 T cell receptor beta chains reported below all come from one sample, sequenced in a study of CD4 T cells in relation to SARS-CoV-2 and coronaviruses. No cognate antigen is known for these TCRs. Unexposed donor CD4+ T cells date from about 2011-2018, before the COVID-19 pandemic. CD4+ T cells were isolated from the cells after less than 13 days of culture. Repertoires were generated with immunoSEQ multiplex PCR, while TCRdb's copy carries only in-frame clones and drops some. The table includes about 29,000 clones, less than 80% detected once. Sequenced material: CD4+ T cells from PBMCs, cultured in vitro. Receptor source: a human donor in good health.

The chain links TRBV2 to TRBJ2-2; 7 bases are shared with TRBD2. Germline trimming cut 5 bases from V and 4 bases from J; bases unmatched to any gene: 4. This CDR3 is 14 amino acids long. Germline-derived CDR1 and CDR2 are SNHLY and FYNNEI. The DNA for the CDR3 is TGTGCCAGCAGTTTCAGGGAGGGCACCGGGGAGCTGTTTTTT. Amino acid sequence: CASSFREGTGELFF.

The V gene is TRBV7-6, the J gene TRBJ2-6; 9 bases are shared with TRBD1. CDR1 and CDR2 from the germline V gene are SGHVS and FNYEAQ. The CDR3 spans 18 residues. With V trimmed by 5 bases and J by 1 base, 9 bases remained unmatched. CDR3 loop: CASSRVPGQGSGANVLTF. In nucleotides, the CDR3 is TGTGCCAGCAGCCGAGTCCCGGGACAGGGTTCTGGGGCCAACGTCCTGACTTTC.

The table lists this clone with a few counts. The CDR3 here is CASTNRGPESPLHF. The CDR3 coding sequence is TGTGCCAGTACCAACAGGGGGCCTGAGTCACCCCTCCACTTT. The V gene is TRBV19, the J gene TRBJ1-6, with 9 positions matching TRBD1. V dropped 7 bases and J dropped 10; count of bases not matched to a gene: 8. Germline V lookup: CDR1 LNHDA, CDR2 SQIVND (reference sequence). This CDR3 is built from 14 residues.

The genes are TRBV29-1 and TRBJ2-3; the D is unclear. Germline CDR1 is SQVTM and CDR2 is ANQGSEA. Trimming removed 4 bases at V and 0 bases at J, with 11 bases between. This CDR3 has 14 amino acids. In DNA, the CDR3 is TGCAGCGTTGTCCGTAGATCTAGCACAGATACGCAGTATTTT. Residues: CSVVRRSSTDTQYF.

The table lists this clone with a count of one. The V gene is TRBV2, the J gene TRBJ2-7, with 11 bases identical to TRBD1. J lost 5 bases, V lost 1 base, and 7 bases had no gene match. The length of the CDR3 is 16 residues. Per germline, CDR1 SNHLY and CDR2 FYNNEI. The CDR3 sequence is CASSEGLRTGGNEQYF. In nucleotides, the CDR3 is TGTGCCAGCAGTGAAGGGCTTCGGACAGGGGGCAACGAGCAGTACTTC.

V and J are TRBV3-1 (or the pseudogene TRBV3-2) and TRBJ1-5; D ambiguous. Germline V CDR1 and CDR2: LGHDT, YNNKEL (reference sequence). This CDR3 region has 15 residues. Trimming removed 1 base from V and 5 bases from J, with 12 bases in between. The CDR3 DNA reads as TGTGCCAGCAGCCAAGTTCCACAGCTCGATCAGCCCCAGCATTTT. It translates to CASSQVPQLDQPQHF.

This clone was seen a handful of times. The rearrangement joins TRBV6-1 to TRBJ1-3, with 9 bases fitting TRBD1. With V trimmed by 2 bases and J by 0 bases, 5 bases remained unmatched. The CDR3 sequence is 17 residues long. Germline CDR1 is MNHNS and CDR2 is SASEGT. CDR3 in DNA: TGTGCCAGCAGTGAAAATTTGGGACAGGGCTCTGGAAACACCATATATTTT. Its protein product is CASSENLGQGSGNTIYF.

This clone has more than one count but fewer than ten. The gene calls are TRBV19 and TRBJ2-7; D may match TRBD1 or TRBD2 (5 bases each). Germline-derived CDR1 and CDR2 are LNHDA and SQIVND (reference sequence). Trimming took off 3 bases at V and 6 bases at J, with 18 bases between the two ends. The CDR3 is made up of 15 amino acids. CDR3: CASSIGAQGVGEQYF. Written as DNA, the CDR3 is TGTGCCAGTAGTATCGGGGCTCAGGGAGTTGGCGAGCAGTACTTC.

The V gene is TRBV5-6, the J gene TRBJ2-1, with 8 nucleotides matching TRBD1. The CDR3 length is 16 residues. Germline assignment: CDR1 SGHDT and CDR2 YYEEEE. V shed 9 bases and J 5 bases; nucleotides not matched to a gene: 16. The CDR3 sequence is CATNELGTGVNNEQFF. DNA for the CDR3: TGTGCCACCAATGAACTCGGGACAGGAGTAAACAATGAGCAGTTCTTC.

The chain combines TRBV21-1 with TRBJ2-3. TRBV21-1 is a pseudogene. This CDR3 contains 16 residues. The CDR3 loop reads CASSKAGTYSTDTQYF. In nucleotides, the CDR3 is TGTGCCAGCAGCAAAGCGGGGACGTATAGCACAGATACGCAGTATTTT.